The rows below give T cell receptor beta chains drawn from one sample of a study of OX40 agonist ivuxolimab in advanced cancers. Data came from immunoSEQ multiplex PCR; TCRdb stores just in-frame clones and leaves some out. The data contain some 39,000 clones, around 85% of them singletons. This specimen consisted of CD4+ or CD8+ T cells sorted from blood, obtained in a trial of the OX40 agonist ivuxolimab. These receptors all stem from an adult with an advanced solid tumor such as melanoma, head and neck, liver or kidney cancer. The CDR3 runs from the conserved cysteine through the conserved F or W. The D gene is left open where the match is weak. Clone size, where shown, is once, few, many, or a class for clones that have expanded.

TRBD1,TRBV28,-,TRBJ1-5,TGTGCCAGCAACAGGGGGACGAGCAATCAGCCCCAGCATTTT,CASNRGTSNQPQHF
-,TRBV19,-,TRBJ1-6,TGTGCCAGTAGTATAGTCACCGATAATTCACCCCTCCACTTT,CASSIVTDNSPLHF
-,TRBV10-1,-,TRBJ2-7,TGCGCCAGCAGTGATACAGGGTCTGCCTCCTACGAGCAGTACTTC,CASSDTGSASYEQYF
TRBD1,TRBV10-3,-,TRBJ2-3,TGTGCCATCAGTGAGTCGTTTGGACAGGGAAGCACAGATACGCAGTATTTT,CAISESFGQGSTDTQYF
-,TRBV11-2,-,TRBJ2-1,TGTGCCAGCAGCCCGGACCGGGACAATGAGCAGTTCTTC,CASSPDRDNEQFF
-,TRBV5-4,-,TRBJ1-1,TGTGCCAGCAGTTTACCATTGGAGAGCACTGAAGCTTTCTTT,CASSLPLESTEAFF
-,TRBV18,-,TRBJ1-1,TGTGCCAGCTCACCTTCCAAGAACACTGAAGCTTTCTTT,CASSPSKNTEAFF
-,TRBV6-1,once,TRBJ2-7,TGTGCCAGCAGTGAACCCGGGACATATGTTTTATACGAGCAGTACTTC,CASSEPGTYVLYEQYF
-,TRBV7-9,-,TRBJ2-1,TGTGCCAGCAGCTTAGGTAACCTCCGGCGCAATGAGCAGTTCTTC,CASSLGNLRRNEQFF
-,TRBV19,few,TRBJ2-5,TGTGCCAGTAGTGGTGGCAGAAATAACCAAGAGACCCAGTACTTC,CASSGGRNNQETQYF
-,TRBV18,-,TRBJ1-2,TGTGCCAGCTCAAAGGACGACAGTGAAGGCTACACCTTC,CASSKDDSEGYTF
-,TRBV28,-,TRBJ1-1,TGTGCCAGCAGCCGCGGTGGAATGATGAACACTGAAGCTTTCTTT,CASSRGGMMNTEAFF
-,TRBV5-8,-,TRBJ1-2,TGTGCCAGCAGCTGGGACCTTATCGAAGGCTACACCTTC,CASSWDLIEGYTF
-,TRBV5-4,-,TRBJ1-4,TGTGCCAGCAGCTTTGGGGGAACTAATGAAAAACTGTTTTTT,CASSFGGTNEKLFF
-,TRBV5-1,-,TRBJ1-1,TGCGCCAGCAGCTTGGGGGCGGACACTGAAGCTTTCTTT,CASSLGADTEAFF
-,TRBV30,-,TRBJ1-2,TGTGCCTGGAGTAAATTAGGGGGTGATGGCTACACCTTC,CAWSKLGGDGYTF
-,TRBV29-1,few,TRBJ1-2,TGCAGCGTTGATAGGGCACCCTATGGCTACACCTTC,CSVDRAPYGYTF
TRBD2,TRBV9,-,TRBJ2-3,TGTGCCAGCAGCGTAGTCCCTAGCGGGGGGGCTGACGATACGCAGTATTTT,CASSVVPSGGADDTQYF
TRBD1,TRBV5-1,once,TRBJ1-2,TGCGCCAGCAGCTTGCCGGGGACAGGCTATGGCTACACCTTC,CASSLPGTGYGYTF
TRBD2,TRBV5-1,-,TRBJ2-2,TGCGCCAGCAGTCCCGGGACTAGCACCGGGGAGCTGTTTTTT,CASSPGTSTGELFF
-,TRBV19,-,TRBJ1-4,TGTGCCAGTAGTATAACAGCCTATAATGAAAAACTGTTTTTT,CASSITAYNEKLFF
-,TRBV7-8,few,TRBJ2-7,TGTGCCAGCAGCTTAGAGGAGGGAGGGGGTTCCTACGAGCAGTACTTC,CASSLEEGGGSYEQYF